This TCR beta chain was recorded in a study of blood T cell repertoires in COVID-19. Study-wide context: Acute and convalescent COVID-19 specimens originated in the United States, Italy and Spain. Sample material is recorded as cDNA or gDNA derived from T cells, B-cell-depleted T cells, or PBMCs.

This clone was observed once. In the authors' methods: Reference gene primers were amplified, and this amplification served to estimate nucleated cell counts. The method was immunoSEQ multiplex PCR; TCRdb's version includes in-frame clones alone and lacks a portion of them. Clone size and V and J calls were adopted from that table, with D and trimming inferred from the DNA. This table has some 200,000 clones, almost 90% appearing once. Germline values: CDR1 GTSNPN, CDR2 SVGIG (reference sequence). V was pared by 3 bases and J by 0 bases, with 3 bases of the junction left unmatched. The CDR3 contains 15 residues.

The sample taken for sequencing was peripheral blood. V gene TRBV30 combines with J gene TRBJ2-2; TRBD1 matches at 8 bases. The TCR comes from a man between 18 and 35 years old with active or convalescent COVID-19. In DNA form, the CDR3 reads TGTGCCTGGAGGCAGGGGGCGGCGAACACCGGGGAGCTGTTTTTT. Its translation: CAWRQGAANTGELFF.